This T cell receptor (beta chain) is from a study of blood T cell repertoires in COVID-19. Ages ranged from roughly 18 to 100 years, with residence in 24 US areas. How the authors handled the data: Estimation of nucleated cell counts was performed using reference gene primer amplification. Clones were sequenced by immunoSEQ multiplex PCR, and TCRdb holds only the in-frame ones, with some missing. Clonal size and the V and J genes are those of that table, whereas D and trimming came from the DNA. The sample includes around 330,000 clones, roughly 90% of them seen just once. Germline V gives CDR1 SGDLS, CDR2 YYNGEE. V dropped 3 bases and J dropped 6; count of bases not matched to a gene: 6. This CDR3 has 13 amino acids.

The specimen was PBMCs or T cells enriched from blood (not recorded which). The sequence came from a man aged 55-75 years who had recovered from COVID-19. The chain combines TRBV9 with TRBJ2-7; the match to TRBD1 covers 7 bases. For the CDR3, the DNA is TGTGCCAGCAGCGCCGACAGGGCCTCCGAGCAGTACTTC. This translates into CASSADRASEQYF. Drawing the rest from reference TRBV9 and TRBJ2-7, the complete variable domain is DSGVTQTPKHLITATGQRVTLRCSPRSGDLSVYWYQQSLDQGLQFLIQYYNGEERAKGNILERFSAQQFPDLHSELNLSSLELGDSALYFCASSADRASEQYFGPGTRLTVT.